This is a list of T cell receptor beta chains from one sample in a study of blood T cell repertoires in COVID-19. Clones were sequenced by immunoSEQ multiplex PCR, and TCRdb holds only the in-frame ones, with some missing. The table includes some 340,000 clones, roughly four fifths detected once. Sample: PBMCs or T cells enriched from blood (not recorded which). These receptors were collected from a woman in her forties or fifties who had recovered from COVID-19. The CDR3 runs from the conserved cysteine through the conserved F or W. The D gene is left open where the match is weak. Some rows have no size entry. The others give once, few or many, or a class for an expanded clone.

v_gene	j_gene	abundance	d_gene	CDR3aa	CDR3nt
TRBV5-8	TRBJ1-2	-	-	CASSRLQANYGYTF	TGTGCCAGCAGCCGATTACAGGCGAACTATGGCTACACCTTC
TRBV14	TRBJ1-2	-	-	CASSQSGSGVTF	TGTGCCAGCAGCCAATCGGGAAGTGGGGTGACCTTC
TRBV20-1	TRBJ2-1	-	TRBD2	CSASAGDEQFF	TGCAGTGCTAGTGCGGGAGATGAGCAGTTCTTC
TRBV15	TRBJ2-4	-	-	CATSSGGPTKNIQYF	TGTGCCACCAGCAGCGGTGGGCCTACCAAAAACATTCAGTACTTC
TRBV6-2/TRBV6-3	TRBJ2-2	-	-	CASSYSAGGAGELFF	TGTGCCAGCAGTTACTCCGCCGGCGGGGCCGGGGAGCTGTTTTTT
TRBV11-2	TRBJ2-2	-	TRBD1	CASSNSRTGALNTGELFF	TGTGCCAGCAGCAATTCGAGGACAGGGGCCCTGAACACCGGGGAGCTGTTTTTT
TRBV7-3	TRBJ1-2	few	TRBD1	CASSPGGQGGGYTF	TGTGCCAGCAGCCCCGGCGGACAGGGGGGCGGCTACACCTTC
TRBV30	TRBJ1-1	-	-	CAWSVRTAGAFF	TGTGCCTGGAGTGTACGAACGGCAGGAGCTTTCTTT
TRBV5-1	TRBJ1-2	-	TRBD1	CASSLSGQGNGYTF	TGCGCCAGCAGCTTGAGTGGACAGGGGAATGGCTACACCTTC
TRBV11-3	TRBJ1-1	-	-	CASRGGNGNTEAFF	TGTGCCAGCAGGGGGGGGAACGGGAACACTGAAGCTTTCTTT
TRBV12-3/TRBV12-4	TRBJ1-2	-	TRBD1	CASSGTAPYGYTF	TGTGCCAGCAGTGGGACAGCGCCTTATGGCTACACCTTC
TRBV4-3	TRBJ1-1	few	-	CASSQDRSTEAFF	TGCGCCAGCAGCCAAGACAGAAGTACTGAAGCTTTCTTT
TRBV11-3	TRBJ2-2	-	TRBD2	CASSPSGANTGELFF	TGTGCCAGCAGCCCTAGCGGAGCGAACACCGGGGAGCTGTTTTTT
TRBV11-3	TRBJ1-4	few	-	CASSSRRRSLF	TGTGCCAGCAGCTCCAGGAGGAGGTCCCTTTTT
TRBV5-1	TRBJ2-5	-	-	CASTTTEQETQYF	TGCGCCAGCACTACCACAGAGCAAGAGACCCAGTACTTC
TRBV7-9	TRBJ2-1	-	TRBD1	CASSASGGTTSNEQFF	TGTGCCAGCAGCGCGTCAGGGGGAACCACTTCCAATGAGCAGTTCTTC
TRBV30	TRBJ1-2	-	-	CAWRPGGGWGSGYTF	TGTGCCTGGAGGCCAGGTGGAGGGTGGGGTAGTGGCTACACCTTC
TRBV19	TRBJ2-7	-	-	CASSYNSQLNYEQYF	TGTGCCAGTAGTTACAACAGCCAGTTAAACTACGAGCAGTACTTC
TRBV30	TRBJ1-5	few	TRBD1	CAWSGDREVSQPQHF	TGTGCCTGGAGCGGGGACAGGGAGGTTAGCCAGCCCCAGCATTTT
TRBV30	TRBJ1-5	-	-	CAWSVVGGFDQPQHF	TGTGCCTGGAGTGTAGTGGGGGGTTTCGATCAGCCCCAGCATTTT
TRBV2	TRBJ1-4	-	-	CASSGTVINEKLFF	TGTGCCAGCAGTGGGACAGTGATTAATGAAAAACTGTTTTTT
TRBV18	TRBJ1-1	-	TRBD1	CASSPGQGPVGAFF	TGTGCCAGCTCACCCGGACAGGGCCCGGTGGGAGCTTTCTTT
TRBV28	TRBJ1-2	-	-	CASSLFGQSRAYGYTF	TGTGCCAGCAGTTTATTTGGACAGTCACGGGCCTATGGCTACACCTTC
TRBV5-6	TRBJ1-4	-	-	CASSLVSQNTNEKLFF	TGTGCCAGCAGCTTGGTATCTCAGAATACTAATGAAAAACTGTTTTTT
TRBV30	TRBJ2-7	-	-	CAWSLDGDEQYF	TGTGCCTGGAGTCTCGACGGAGACGAGCAGTACTTC
TRBV5-1	TRBJ2-3	-	-	CASSLGQVADTQYF	TGCGCCAGCAGCTTGGGACAGGTGGCAGATACGCAGTATTTT
TRBV11-1	TRBJ1-1	-	-	CASSLRRSTSAEAFF	TGTGCCAGCAGCTTGCGGAGGAGTACCTCCGCGGAGGCTTTCTTT
TRBV5-4	TRBJ2-7	-	TRBD1	CASSLMHRGAYEQYF	TGTGCCAGCAGCTTGATGCACAGGGGAGCCTACGAGCAGTACTTC
TRBV7-8	TRBJ1-2	-	TRBD1	CASSPPGGYGYTF	TGTGCCAGCAGCCCCCCAGGGGGCTATGGCTACACCTTC
TRBV6-2/TRBV6-3	TRBJ1-1	-	-	CASSPTQVFGVAEAFF	TGTGCCAGCAGTCCGACACAGGTGTTTGGTGTTGCGGAAGCTTTCTTT
TRBV7-3	TRBJ1-1	few	TRBD1	CASSLKGQGGTEAFF	TGTGCCAGCAGCTTAAAGGGACAGGGAGGCACTGAAGCTTTCTTT
TRBV4-2	TRBJ2-6	-	-	CASSQVRDSGANVLTF	TGTGCCAGCAGCCAAGTACGGGACTCTGGGGCCAACGTCCTGACTTTC
TRBV4-1	TRBJ2-4	-	TRBD2	CASSQARGLAAKAKNIQYF	TGCGCCAGCAGCCAAGCCCGGGGACTAGCGGCAAAAGCCAAAAACATTCAGTACTTC
TRBV7-8	TRBJ2-5	-	TRBD2	CASSLGRGGGQETQYF	TGTGCCAGCAGCTTAGGCCGCGGCGGGGGGCAAGAGACCCAGTACTTC
TRBV7-2	TRBJ2-5	-	TRBD2	CASSARLLAPEETQYF	TGTGCCAGCAGCGCACGACTACTAGCGCCAGAGGAGACCCAGTACTTC
TRBV7-8	TRBJ2-7	-	TRBD2	CASSLESGRVYEQYF	TGTGCCAGCAGCTTAGAAAGCGGGAGGGTCTACGAGCAGTACTTC
TRBV4-1	TRBJ2-1	-	-	CASSHQTRDEQFF	TGCGCCAGCAGCCACCAAACTAGGGATGAGCAGTTCTTC
TRBV27	TRBJ1-5	-	TRBD1	CASKRDRGYQPQHF	TGTGCCAGCAAGAGGGACAGGGGATATCAGCCCCAGCATTTT